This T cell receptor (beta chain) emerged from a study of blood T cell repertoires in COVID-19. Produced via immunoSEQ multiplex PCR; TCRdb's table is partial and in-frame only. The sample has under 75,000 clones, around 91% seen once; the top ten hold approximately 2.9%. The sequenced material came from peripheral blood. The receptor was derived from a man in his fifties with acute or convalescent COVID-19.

CDR3 sequence (DNA): TGTGCCATCTCTCTCCCGGGAGTGAACACTGAAGCTTTCTTT. Protein: CAISLPGVNTEAFF. The rearrangement joins TRBV10-3 to TRBJ1-1; D unclear. This CDR3 is 14 amino acids long. V was trimmed by 8 bases and J by 0 bases, leaving 13 bases between them. Per the germline V gene, CDR1 is ENHRY and CDR2 is SYGVKD.